This TCR beta chain was profiled in a study of T cell responses to AZD1222 COVID-19 vaccine. General study points: Females made up more of the donors, who were largely white British, and clonal diversity may have come out too low.

Assay: immunoSEQ multiplex PCR; the TCRdb copy retains only in-frame clones and omits some. Counted here are some 99,000 clones, about nine tenths occurring once; the ten biggest clones make up roughly 15%. Remarks on this clone: The antigen remains unidentified.

The sequence was collected from an adult who received the AZD1222 COVID-19 vaccine. Sequences were derived from peripheral blood, sampled 28 days after the second AZD1222 dose.

CDR3 nucleotides: TGTGCCTGGAGTGGACAGAACTCTGGAAACACCATATATTTT. It encodes CAWSGQNSGNTIYF. This chain joins TRBV30 and TRBJ1-3, with D tentatively TRBD1 (5 bases). CDR1 and CDR2 (germline): GTSNPN, SVGIG (reference sequence). The CDR3 sequence is 14 residues long. V was shortened by 1 base and J by 0 bases, with 7 bases between the two germline ends.